The 21 T cell receptor beta chains below all came from one sample that was sequenced in a study of blood T cell repertoires in COVID-19 (dated by TCRdb to about 2020). Libraries were prepared through the immunoSEQ multiplex PCR assay. Here the immuneACCESS table is served through TCRdb, limited to in-frame sequences with V and J called. Missing clones are a known gap in these copies; in checked studies unresolved V genes cover under half, and the rest lacks a known reason. This sample has about 81,000 clones in its table, and approximately 80% of those were observed once. Around 12% of the sample is held by the ten biggest clonotypes. Sequenced sample: peripheral blood. The source of these receptors is a human donor in a cohort sampled during active COVID-19.

The genes are TRBV15 and TRBJ1-3; tentative D call: TRBD1 (5 bases). The V end was cut by 0 bases, the J end by 3 bases, with 9 bases between. This CDR3 is 15 amino acids long. Germline-derived CDR1 and CDR2 are LNHNV and YYDKDF (reference sequence). The CDR3, as DNA: TGTGCCACCAGCAGAGATCCCGGGGGTGGAAACACCATATATTTT. This sequence encodes CATSRDPGGGNTIYF.

This chain uses TRBV9 with TRBJ2-3; D is possibly TRBD1 (5 bases). Trimming left V 0 bases short and J 4 bases short, with 6 bases between. The length of the CDR3 is 13 residues. From germline, CDR1 is SGDLS and CDR2 YYNGEE. The CDR3 DNA reads as TGTGCCAGCAGCGTAGCAGGGTCAGATACGCAGTATTTT. Protein product: CASSVAGSDTQYF.

V usage is TRBV12-5 and J usage is TRBJ1-5; TRBD1 agrees at 9 bases. The V and J ends lost 3 bases and 1 base, in that order; junction bases with no gene match: 16. This CDR3 contains 20 residues. Germline values: CDR1 LGHNT, CDR2 FRNRAP. The CDR3 nucleotides are TGTGCTAGTGGTTTCCCCACCGATAACCGGGACAGGGACAGCAATCAGCCCCAGCATTTT. Translation gives CASGFPTDNRDRDSNQPQHF.

The chain has TRBV27 and TRBJ1-1, with 7 positions matching TRBD1. V dropped 6 bases and J dropped 1; count of bases not matched to a gene: 5. CDR1 and CDR2 from the germline V gene are MNHEY and SMNVEV (reference sequence). This CDR3 region has 14 residues. This chain's CDR3 is CASRSRTGNTEAFF. The CDR3 nucleotides are TGTGCCAGCAGATCGAGGACAGGGAACACTGAAGCTTTCTTT.

This clone was detected once. The chain carries TRBV5-1 and TRBJ1-1; tentative D call: TRBD1 (5 bases). CDR1 is SGHRS and CDR2 is YFSETQ in the germline V gene. The ends were cut back, 0 bases at V and 0 bases at J, with 6 bases in the middle. This CDR3 region has 14 residues. CDR3 loop: CASSLEGMNTEAFF. In DNA form, the CDR3 reads TGCGCCAGCAGCTTGGAGGGGATGAACACTGAAGCTTTCTTT.

This clone was seen a single time. V usage is TRBV11-3 and J usage is TRBJ2-3; D is perhaps TRBD2 (5 bases). CDR3 length equals 16 residues. Germline V gives CDR1 SGHNT, CDR2 YENEEA. Trimming took 5 bases from V and 5 from J, leaving 20 bases between them. CDR3 loop: CASSAAASGPGDTQYF. CDR3 DNA: TGTGCCAGCAGCGCCGCGGCAAGCGGTCCCGGAGATACGCAGTATTTT.

The chain has TRBV3-1 (or the pseudogene TRBV3-2) and TRBJ2-1; 7 bases match TRBD2. This CDR3 comprises 13 residues. Trimming at V came to 1 base and at J to 15 bases, leaving 9 bases not matched to a gene. The germline V gene has CDR1 LGHDT and CDR2 YNNKEL (reference sequence). CDR3: CASSQGGLAAPFF. The DNA of the CDR3 is TGTGCCAGCAGCCAAGGGGGCCTAGCGGCCCCGTTCTTC.

This rearrangement joins TRBV19 to TRBJ1-6; TRBD1 matches 8 bases. V lost 6 bases and J lost 4; bases outside the gene matches: 5. The CDR3 length is 15 residues. CDR1 is LNHDA and CDR2 is SQIVND in the germline V gene (reference sequence). DNA for the CDR3: TGTGCCAGTAGCCAGGGGGCCTCATATAATTCACCCCTCCACTTT. As protein: CASSQGASYNSPLHF.

The rearrangement uses TRBV4-1 and TRBJ2-7; 8 bases match TRBD1. Germline loops: CDR1 MGHRA, CDR2 YSYEKL. The CDR3 covers 15 residues. The ends lost 0 bases at V and 3 bases at J; junction bases unmatched: 4. This chain's CDR3 is CASSQDRGRVYEQYF. The CDR3 DNA reads as TGCGCCAGCAGCCAAGACAGGGGGCGCGTCTACGAGCAGTACTTC.

The rearrangement links TRBV2 to TRBJ2-2, with 10 bases fitting TRBD2. This CDR3 region has 15 residues. Germline lookup yields CDR1 SNHLY and CDR2 FYNNEI. V trimming: 3 bases; J trimming: 6 bases; junction bases outside the gene matches: 4. CDR3 coding DNA: TGTGCCAGCAGTGACAGCGGGGGGGTAGCCGGGGAGCTGTTTTTT. It codes for CASSDSGGVAGELFF.

The CDR3 bases are TGTGCCAGCAGCGTAGTAAAGACGGGTGGAAGGGGTGATGAGCAGTTCTTC. It encodes CASSVVKTGGRGDEQFF. The chain recombines TRBV9 with TRBJ2-1, with D perhaps TRBD1 (5 bases). The CDR3 length is 17 residues. Germline values: CDR1 SGDLS, CDR2 YYNGEE. Trimming shortened V by 0 bases and J by 8 bases, and 21 bases separated the two germline ends.

The V and J genes are TRBV5-1 and TRBJ2-6; 7 nucleotides match TRBD1. Germline CDR1 reads SGHRS; CDR2 reads YFSETQ. The V gene end was trimmed by 7 bases and the J gene end by 4 bases; junction bases not matched to a gene: 5. The CDR3 has 14 amino acids. CDR3 protein: CASSQGTGANVLTF. The DNA of the CDR3 is TGCGCCAGCTCACAGGGGACAGGGGCCAACGTCCTGACTTTC.

The chain joins TRBV2 to TRBJ2-5; possibly TRBD2 for D (5 bases). Trimming removed 5 bases at V and 4 bases at J, with 8 bases between. Germline V gene data show CDR1 as SNHLY and CDR2 as FYNNEI. CDR3 length: 12 amino acids. CDR3 nucleotide sequence: TGTGCCAGCAGTATGGGGAGAGAGACCCAGTACTTC. Amino acid sequence: CASSMGRETQYF.

The chain uses TRBV18 and TRBJ2-7; the match to TRBD1 covers 7 bases. The CDR3 covers 14 residues. Germline V gene data show CDR1 as KGHSH and CDR2 as LQKENI. V was pared by 5 bases and J by 0 bases, with 4 bases of the junction left unmatched. DNA of the CDR3: TGTGCCAGCTCATCCCGGGACAGCTCCTACGAGCAGTACTTC. It yields the protein CASSSRDSSYEQYF.

The genes are TRBV18 and TRBJ2-3; 8 bases map to TRBD2. The germline V gene encodes CDR1 KGHSH and CDR2 LQKENI. V shed 0 bases, J shed 6 bases, and the junction held 11 bases outside the gene matches. CDR3 length: 17 amino acids. CDR3 amino acids: CASSPPTGGRPSDTQYF. DNA of the CDR3: TGTGCCAGCTCACCACCGACGGGGGGGCGGCCATCTGATACGCAGTATTTT.

This chain joins TRBV19 and TRBJ1-3; D is unresolved. There are 14 residues in the CDR3. V lost 4 bases and J lost 2, with 9 bases in between. Germline V CDR1 and CDR2: LNHDA, SQIVND (reference sequence). CDR3: CASSSGGTGNTIYF. CDR3 DNA sequence: TGTGCCAGTAGTAGCGGAGGGACTGGAAACACCATATATTTT.

This chain uses TRBV6-5 with TRBJ1-2, with TRBD1 identical over 7 bases. The trim removed 6 bases at V and 2 bases at J, leaving 3 bases unmatched. The germline gives CDR1 MNHEY, CDR2 SVGAGI. The CDR3 runs to 13 residues. CDR3 nucleotides: TGTGCCAGCAGGGGGACAGACAACTATGGCTACACCTTC. Translated, it gives CASRGTDNYGYTF.

The rearrangement uses TRBV24-1 and TRBJ2-4; 7 positions agree with TRBD1. This CDR3 comprises 15 residues. Unmatched junction bases numbered 6, after V lost 3 bases and J lost 5 bases. From germline, CDR1 is KGHDR and CDR2 SFDVKD. The CDR3 nucleotides are TGTGCCACCAGTGATCCGACAGGGTTCGAAAACATTCAGTACTTC. Translation: CATSDPTGFENIQYF.

This clone was counted many times. V gene TRBV7-9 combines with J gene TRBJ2-5; D not certain. The CDR3 has 11 residues. The V and J ends lost 3 bases and 4 bases respectively, with 3 bases between them. Germline CDR1 and CDR2: SEHNR and FQNEAQ (reference sequence). The CDR3 sequence is CASSFIETQYF. Here the CDR3 DNA reads TGTGCCAGCAGCTTTATAGAGACCCAGTACTTC.

The rearrangement uses TRBV5-1 and TRBJ2-2, with a tentative D call TRBD1 (5 bases). This CDR3 is built from 16 residues. Per the germline V gene, CDR1 is SGHRS and CDR2 is YFSETQ. V shed 1 base and J shed 8 bases, with 18 bases lying between them. The CDR3 DNA is TGCGCCAGCAGCTTGTCGTTTCAGGGTTCTCCAGGGGAGCTGTTTTTT. Encoded protein: CASSLSFQGSPGELFF.

This clone was seen just once. The gene calls are TRBV20-1 and TRBJ2-6; possible D gene TRBD1, 5 bases. Trimming removed 3 bases from V and 0 bases from J, with 15 bases in between. This CDR3 is built from 17 residues. Germline CDR1 is DFQATT and CDR2 is SNEGSKA (reference sequence). The DNA for the CDR3 is TGCAGTGCTAGTAGGGCAGGGATAAGCTCTGGGGCCAACGTCCTGACTTTC. As protein: CSASRAGISSGANVLTF.